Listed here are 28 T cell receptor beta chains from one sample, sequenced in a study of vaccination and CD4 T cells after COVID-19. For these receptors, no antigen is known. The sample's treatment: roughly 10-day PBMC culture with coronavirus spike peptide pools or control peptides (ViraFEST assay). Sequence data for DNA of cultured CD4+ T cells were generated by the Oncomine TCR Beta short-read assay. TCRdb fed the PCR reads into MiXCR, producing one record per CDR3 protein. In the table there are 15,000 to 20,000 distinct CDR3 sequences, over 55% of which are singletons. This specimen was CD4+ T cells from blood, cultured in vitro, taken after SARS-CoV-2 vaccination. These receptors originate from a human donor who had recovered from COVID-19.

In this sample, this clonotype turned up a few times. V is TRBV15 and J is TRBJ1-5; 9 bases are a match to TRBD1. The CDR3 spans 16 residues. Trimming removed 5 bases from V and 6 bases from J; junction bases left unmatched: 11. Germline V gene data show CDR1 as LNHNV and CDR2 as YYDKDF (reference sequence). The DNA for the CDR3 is TGTGCCACCAGCCGCCTGGCTGGGACAGGGAGTCAGCCCCAGCATTTT. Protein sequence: CATSRLAGTGSQPQHF.

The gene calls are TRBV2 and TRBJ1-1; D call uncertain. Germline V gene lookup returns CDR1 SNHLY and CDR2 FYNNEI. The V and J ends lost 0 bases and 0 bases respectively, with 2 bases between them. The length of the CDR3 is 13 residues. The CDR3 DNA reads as TGTGCCAGCAGTGAAGCGTTGAACACTGAAGCTTTCTTT. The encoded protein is CASSEALNTEAFF.

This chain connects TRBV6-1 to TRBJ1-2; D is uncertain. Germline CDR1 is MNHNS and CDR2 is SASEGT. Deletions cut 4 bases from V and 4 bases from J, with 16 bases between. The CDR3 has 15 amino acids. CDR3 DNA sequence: TGTGCCAGCAGTGGGGCGACTGCGGGGAGCTATGGCTACACCTTC. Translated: CASSGATAGSYGYTF.

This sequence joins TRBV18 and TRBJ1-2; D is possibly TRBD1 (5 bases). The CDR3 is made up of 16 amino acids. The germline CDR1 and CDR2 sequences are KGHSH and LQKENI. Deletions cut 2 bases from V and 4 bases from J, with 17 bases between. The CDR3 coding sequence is TGTGCCAGCTCACCAGTTGGGGCAGGGACGATCTATGGCTACACCTTC. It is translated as CASSPVGAGTIYGYTF.

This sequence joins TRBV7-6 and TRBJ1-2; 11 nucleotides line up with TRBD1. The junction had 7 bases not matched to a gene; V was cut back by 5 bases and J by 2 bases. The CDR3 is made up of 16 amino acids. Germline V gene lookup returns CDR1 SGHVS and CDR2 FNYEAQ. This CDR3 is CASSPDRGQGNYGYTF. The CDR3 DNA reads TGTGCCAGCAGCCCGGACAGGGGGCAAGGAAACTATGGCTACACCTTC.

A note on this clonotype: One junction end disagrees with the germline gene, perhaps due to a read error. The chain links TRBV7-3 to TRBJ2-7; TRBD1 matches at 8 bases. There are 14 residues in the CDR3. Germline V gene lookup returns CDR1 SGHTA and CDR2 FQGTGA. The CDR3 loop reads CASSLSRGPYEQYF. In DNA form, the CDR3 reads TGTGCCAGCAGCTTAAGCAGGGGGCCCTACGAGCAGTATTTC.

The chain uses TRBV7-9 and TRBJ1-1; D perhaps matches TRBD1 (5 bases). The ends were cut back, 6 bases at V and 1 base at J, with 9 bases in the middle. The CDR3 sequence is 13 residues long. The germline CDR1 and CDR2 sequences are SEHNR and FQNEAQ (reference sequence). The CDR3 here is CASSDTGNTEAFF. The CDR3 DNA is TGTGCCAGCAGTGATACAGGGAACACTGAAGCTTTCTTT.

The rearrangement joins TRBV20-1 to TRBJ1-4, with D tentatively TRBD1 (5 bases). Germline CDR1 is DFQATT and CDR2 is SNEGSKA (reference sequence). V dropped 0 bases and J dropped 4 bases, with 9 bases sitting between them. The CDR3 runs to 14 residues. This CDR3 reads CSARDWGGNEKLFF. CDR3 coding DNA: TGCAGTGCTAGAGATTGGGGGGGTAATGAAAAACTGTTTTTT.

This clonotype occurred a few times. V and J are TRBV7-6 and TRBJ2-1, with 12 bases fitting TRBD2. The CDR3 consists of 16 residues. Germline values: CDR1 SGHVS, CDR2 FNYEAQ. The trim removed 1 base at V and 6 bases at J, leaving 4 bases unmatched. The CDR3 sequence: CASSLEASGRGNEQFF. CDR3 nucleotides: TGTGCCAGCAGCTTAGAGGCTAGCGGGAGGGGCAATGAGCAGTTCTTC. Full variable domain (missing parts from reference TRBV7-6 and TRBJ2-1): GAGVSQSPRYKVTKRGQDVALRCDPISGHVSLYWYRQALGQGPEFLTYFNYEAQQDKSGLPNDRFSAERPEGSISTLTIQRTEQRDSAMYRCASSLEASGRGNEQFFGPGTRLTVL.

The CDR3 here is CASTELYEQYF. In DNA, the CDR3 is TGTGCCAGCACCGAGCTCTACGAGCAGTACTTC. V gene TRBV2 combines with J gene TRBJ2-7; D gene ambiguous. The germline gives CDR1 SNHLY, CDR2 FYNNEI. The CDR3 extends over 11 amino acids. V lost 7 bases to trimming and J lost 3 bases, with 7 bases between them.

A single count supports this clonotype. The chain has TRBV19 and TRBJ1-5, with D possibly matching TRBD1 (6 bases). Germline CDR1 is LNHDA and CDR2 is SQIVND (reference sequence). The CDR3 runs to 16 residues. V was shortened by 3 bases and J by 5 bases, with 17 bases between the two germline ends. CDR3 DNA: TGTGCCAGTAGTATTACACAGGGTAGGGGCTATCAGCCCCAGCATTTT. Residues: CASSITQGRGYQPQHF.

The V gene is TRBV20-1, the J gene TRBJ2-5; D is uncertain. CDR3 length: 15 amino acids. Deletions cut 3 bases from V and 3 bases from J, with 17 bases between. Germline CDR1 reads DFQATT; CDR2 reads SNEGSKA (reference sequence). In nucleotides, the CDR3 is TGCAGTGCTAGTCCCGTCGGGCACACTAAAGAGACCCAGTACTTC. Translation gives CSASPVGHTKETQYF.

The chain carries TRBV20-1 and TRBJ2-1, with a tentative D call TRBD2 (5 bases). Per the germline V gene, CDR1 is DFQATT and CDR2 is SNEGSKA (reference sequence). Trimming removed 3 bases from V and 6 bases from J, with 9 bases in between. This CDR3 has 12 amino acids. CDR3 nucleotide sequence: TGCAGTGCTAGGCCTAGCCTCAATGAGCAGTTCTTC. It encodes CSARPSLNEQFF.

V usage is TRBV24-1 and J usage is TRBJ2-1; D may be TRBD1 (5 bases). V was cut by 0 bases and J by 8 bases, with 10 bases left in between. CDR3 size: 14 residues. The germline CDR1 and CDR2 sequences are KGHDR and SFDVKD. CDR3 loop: CATSDLIQVHEQFF. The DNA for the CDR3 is TGTGCCACCAGTGATTTGATACAGGTGCATGAGCAGTTCTTC.

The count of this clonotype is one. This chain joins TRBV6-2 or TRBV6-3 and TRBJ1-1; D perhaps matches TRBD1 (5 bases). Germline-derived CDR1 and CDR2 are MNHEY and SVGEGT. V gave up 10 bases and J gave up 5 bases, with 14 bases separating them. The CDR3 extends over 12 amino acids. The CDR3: CATRGMATEAFF. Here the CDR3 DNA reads TGTGCCACAAGGGGCATGGCTACTGAAGCTTTCTTT.

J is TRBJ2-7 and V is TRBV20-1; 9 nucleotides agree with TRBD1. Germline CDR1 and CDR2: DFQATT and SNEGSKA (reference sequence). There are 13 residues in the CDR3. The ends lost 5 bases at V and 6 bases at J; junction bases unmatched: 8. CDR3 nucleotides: TGCAGTGCTTACGGACAGGGGCAGGTCGAGCAGTACTTC. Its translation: CSAYGQGQVEQYF.

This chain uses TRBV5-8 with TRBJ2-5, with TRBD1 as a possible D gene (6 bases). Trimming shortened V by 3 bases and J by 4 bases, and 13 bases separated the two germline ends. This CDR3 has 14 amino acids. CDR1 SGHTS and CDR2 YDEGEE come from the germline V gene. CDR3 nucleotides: TGTGCCAGCAGCTGGGGCAGGGGCACAGAGACCCAGTACTTC. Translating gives CASSWGRGTETQYF.

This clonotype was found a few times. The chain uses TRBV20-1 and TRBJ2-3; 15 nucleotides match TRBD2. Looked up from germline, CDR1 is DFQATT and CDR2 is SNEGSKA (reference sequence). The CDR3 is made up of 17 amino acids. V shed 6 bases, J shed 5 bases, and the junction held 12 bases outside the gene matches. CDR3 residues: CSASRRTSGRAGDTQYF. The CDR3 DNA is TGCAGTGCATCTCGTAGGACTAGCGGGAGGGCGGGAGATACGCAGTATTTT.

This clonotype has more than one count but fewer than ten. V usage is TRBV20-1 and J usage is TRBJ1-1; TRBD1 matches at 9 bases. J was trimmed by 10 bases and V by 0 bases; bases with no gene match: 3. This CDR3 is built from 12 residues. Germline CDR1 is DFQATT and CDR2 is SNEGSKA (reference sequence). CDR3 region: CSAREGDRVAFF. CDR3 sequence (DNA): TGCAGTGCTAGAGAGGGGGACAGGGTAGCTTTCTTT.

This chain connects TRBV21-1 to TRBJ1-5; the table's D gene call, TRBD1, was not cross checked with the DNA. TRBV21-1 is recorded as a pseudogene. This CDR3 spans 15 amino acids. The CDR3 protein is CASSTGQGPNQPQHF. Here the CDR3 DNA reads TGTGCCAGCAGCACTGGACAGGGGCCTAATCAGCCCCAGCATTTT.

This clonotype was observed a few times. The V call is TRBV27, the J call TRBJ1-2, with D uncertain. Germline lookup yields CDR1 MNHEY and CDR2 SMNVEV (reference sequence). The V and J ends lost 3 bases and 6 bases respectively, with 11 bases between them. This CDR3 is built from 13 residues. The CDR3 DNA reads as TGTGCCAGCAGTTTTCCTCGTGGGGATGGCTACACCTTC. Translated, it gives CASSFPRGDGYTF.

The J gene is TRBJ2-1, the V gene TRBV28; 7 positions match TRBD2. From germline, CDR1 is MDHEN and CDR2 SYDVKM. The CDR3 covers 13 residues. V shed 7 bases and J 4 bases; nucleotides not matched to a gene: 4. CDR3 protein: CASMREPYNEQFF. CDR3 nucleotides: TGTGCCAGCATGCGGGAGCCTTACAATGAGCAGTTCTTC.

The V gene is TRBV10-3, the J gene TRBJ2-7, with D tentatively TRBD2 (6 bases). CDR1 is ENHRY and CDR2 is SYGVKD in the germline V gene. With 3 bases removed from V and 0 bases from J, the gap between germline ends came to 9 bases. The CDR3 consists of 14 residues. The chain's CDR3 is CAISESGDSYEQYF. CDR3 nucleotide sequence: TGTGCCATCAGTGAATCGGGGGACTCCTACGAGCAGTACTTC.

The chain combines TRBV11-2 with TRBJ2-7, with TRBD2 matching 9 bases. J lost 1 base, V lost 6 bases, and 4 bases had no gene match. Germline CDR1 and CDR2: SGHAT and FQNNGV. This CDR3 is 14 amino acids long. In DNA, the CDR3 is TGTGCCAGCAGGATAGCGGGAGTTTCCTACGAGCAGTACTTC. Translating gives CASRIAGVSYEQYF.

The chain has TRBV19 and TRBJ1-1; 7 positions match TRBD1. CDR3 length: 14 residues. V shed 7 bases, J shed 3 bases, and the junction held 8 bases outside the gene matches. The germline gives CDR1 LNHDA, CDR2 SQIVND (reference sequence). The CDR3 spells CASTSPGQYTEAFF. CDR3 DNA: TGTGCCAGTACCTCTCCGGGACAGTACACTGAAGCTTTCTTT.

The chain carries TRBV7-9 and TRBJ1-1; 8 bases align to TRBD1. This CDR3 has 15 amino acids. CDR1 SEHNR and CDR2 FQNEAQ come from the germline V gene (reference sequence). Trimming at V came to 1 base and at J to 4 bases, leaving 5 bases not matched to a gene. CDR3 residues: CASSLGRTGTTEAFF. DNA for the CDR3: TGTGCCAGCAGCTTAGGGCGGACAGGGACCACTGAAGCTTTCTTT.

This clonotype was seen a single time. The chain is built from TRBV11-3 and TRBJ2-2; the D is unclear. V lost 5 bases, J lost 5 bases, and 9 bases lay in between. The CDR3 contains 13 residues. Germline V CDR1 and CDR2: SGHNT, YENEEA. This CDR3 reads CASSQTWTGELFF. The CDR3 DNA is TGTGCCAGCAGCCAAACGTGGACCGGGGAGCTGTTTTTT.

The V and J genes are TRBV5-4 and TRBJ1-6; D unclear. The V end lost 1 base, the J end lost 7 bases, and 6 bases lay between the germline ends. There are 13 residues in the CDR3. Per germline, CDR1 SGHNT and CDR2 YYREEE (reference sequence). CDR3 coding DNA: TGTGCCAGCAGCTTGCTCGAGAATTCACCCCTCCACTTT. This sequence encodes CASSLLENSPLHF.